This T cell receptor (beta chain) appears in the sequencing data of a study of cytomegalovirus exposure and HLA in healthy donors. General study findings and limits: The CMV antigen specificity of three CMV-associated chains was confirmed through in vitro analysis. Exclusion as indistinguishable affected some V segments, including TRBV6-2 and TRBV6-3. A previous analysis found most TCR beta V segments productive roughly 87% or roughly 30% of the time.

The J segment lost 4 bases and the V segment lost 3 bases, leaving 13 bases of the junction unmatched. Per the germline V gene, CDR1 is LNHNV and CDR2 is YYDKDF (reference sequence). The CDR3 has 17 residues. Vbeta (60) and Jbeta (13) primers were used in the PCR. The protocol was immunoSEQ multiplex PCR, while the TCRdb copy is restricted to in-frame clones and leaves out a portion. The sample yields 90,000 to 130,000 clones, around 83% seen once. This clone came up a few times. Its target is not known. The J gene is TRBJ1-2, the V gene TRBV15, with 8 positions matching TRBD1. The sequence was obtained from a woman aged 55-70 years in good health and CMV-seropositive. Sequencing input: PBMCs. The CDR3 protein is CATSSSGTGTRGYGYTF. The CDR3 DNA reads as TGTGCCACCAGCAGCTCGGGGACAGGAACTCGCGGCTATGGCTACACCTTC.